This T cell receptor (beta chain) was retrieved from a study of T cell changes during pregnancy in multiple sclerosis. The repertoire was sequenced with immunoSEQ multiplex PCR; TCRdb's copy has only in-frame clones and lacks some. This table holds under 80,000 clones, 90% to 95% found once. The CDR3 is made up of 15 amino acids. Germline V gene data show CDR1 as LGHNT and CDR2 as FRNRAP. The clonotype was recovered from a female donor with multiple sclerosis, enrolled in a pregnancy study. J is TRBJ2-1 and V is TRBV12-5; 9 bases align to TRBD2. The input for sequencing was CD4+ T cells from peripheral blood mononuclear cells, taken in the second trimester of pregnancy. Written as DNA, the CDR3 is TGTGCCTCCGCTCGCCCGCTAGCGGGGATCAATGAGCAGTTCTTC. Translating gives CASARPLAGINEQFF.